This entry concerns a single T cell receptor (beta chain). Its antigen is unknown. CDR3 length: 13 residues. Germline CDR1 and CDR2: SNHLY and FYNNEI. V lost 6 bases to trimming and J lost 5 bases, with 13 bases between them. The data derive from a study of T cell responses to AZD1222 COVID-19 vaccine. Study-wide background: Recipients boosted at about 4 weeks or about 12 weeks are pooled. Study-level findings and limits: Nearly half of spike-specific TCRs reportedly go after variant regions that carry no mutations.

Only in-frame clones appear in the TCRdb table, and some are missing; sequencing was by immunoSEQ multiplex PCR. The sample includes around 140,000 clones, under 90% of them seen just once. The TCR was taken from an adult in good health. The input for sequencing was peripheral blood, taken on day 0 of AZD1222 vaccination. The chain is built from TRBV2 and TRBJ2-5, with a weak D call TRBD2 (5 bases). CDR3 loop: CASSRGSWETQYF. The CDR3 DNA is TGTGCCAGCAGCCGGGGAAGTTGGGAGACCCAGTACTTC.